This entry features one TCR beta chain sequence. Its antigen is not identified. This sample was taken from a study of cytomegalovirus exposure and HLA in healthy donors. This CDR3 contains 15 residues. V dropped 0 bases and J dropped 7; count of bases not matched to a gene: 9. Germline lookup yields CDR1 SQVTM and CDR2 ANQGSEA. Whole-study results and caveats: Later on, an analysis showed TCR association rates differing by HLA locus, with DRB1 the most and HLA-C the fewest. A later analysis linked a missense variant in DCLRE1C to the trimming of TCR beta V and J genes. Overall, about 160 TCR beta chains were annotated as cytomegalovirus-associated.

The PCR contained 60 Vbeta and 13 Jbeta primers. TCRdb's copy holds only in-frame clones and misses some; the assay was immunoSEQ multiplex PCR. The repertoire consists of tens of thousands of clones, with roughly nine tenths occurring once and the leading ten covering approximately 1.5%. The sample was PBMCs. The chain uses TRBV29-1 and TRBJ2-1; 7 bases are a match to TRBD2. This clonotype was obtained from a young man in good health and CMV-seropositive. The CDR3 loop reads CSVEDQGLVSNEQFF. The CDR3 DNA is TGCAGCGTTGAAGATCAAGGACTAGTGTCGAATGAGCAGTTCTTC.